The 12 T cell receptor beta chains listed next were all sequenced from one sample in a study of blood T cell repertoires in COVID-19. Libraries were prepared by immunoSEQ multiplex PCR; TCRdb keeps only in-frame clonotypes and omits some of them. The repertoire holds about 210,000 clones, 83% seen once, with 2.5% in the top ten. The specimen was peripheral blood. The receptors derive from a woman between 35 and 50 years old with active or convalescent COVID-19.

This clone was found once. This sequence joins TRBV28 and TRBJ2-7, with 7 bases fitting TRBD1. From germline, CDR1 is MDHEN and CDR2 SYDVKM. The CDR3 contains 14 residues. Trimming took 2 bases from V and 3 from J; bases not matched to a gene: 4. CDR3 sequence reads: CASSLRDRDYEQYF. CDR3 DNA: TGTGCCAGCAGTTTACGGGACAGAGACTACGAGCAGTACTTC.

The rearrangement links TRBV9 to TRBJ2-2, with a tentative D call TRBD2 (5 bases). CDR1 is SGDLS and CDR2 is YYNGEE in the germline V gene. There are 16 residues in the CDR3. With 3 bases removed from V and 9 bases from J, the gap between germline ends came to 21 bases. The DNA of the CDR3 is TGTGCCAGCAGCGAAGCCCTCCCGGGGTATGGAAGGGAGCTGTTTTTT. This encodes CASSEALPGYGRELFF.

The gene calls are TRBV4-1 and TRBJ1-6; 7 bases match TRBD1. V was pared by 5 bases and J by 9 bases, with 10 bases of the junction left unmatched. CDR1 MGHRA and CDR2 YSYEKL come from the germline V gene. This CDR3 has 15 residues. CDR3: CASSGSQGDGSPLHF. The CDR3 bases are TGCGCCAGCAGCGGGAGCCAGGGGGATGGTTCACCCCTCCACTTT.

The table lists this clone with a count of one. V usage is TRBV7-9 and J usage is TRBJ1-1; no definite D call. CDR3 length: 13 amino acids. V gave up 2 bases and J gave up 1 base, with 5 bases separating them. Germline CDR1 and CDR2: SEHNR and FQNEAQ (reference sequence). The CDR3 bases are TGTGCCAGCAGCTTACAGGAGAACACTGAAGCTTTCTTT. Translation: CASSLQENTEAFF.

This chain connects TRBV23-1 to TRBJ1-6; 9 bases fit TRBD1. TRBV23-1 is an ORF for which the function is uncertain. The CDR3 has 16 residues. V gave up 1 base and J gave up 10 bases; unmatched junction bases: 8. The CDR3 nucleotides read TGCGCCAGCAGTCAATTTGGGACAGGGCTGAAATCACCCCTCCACTTT. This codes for CASSQFGTGLKSPLHF.

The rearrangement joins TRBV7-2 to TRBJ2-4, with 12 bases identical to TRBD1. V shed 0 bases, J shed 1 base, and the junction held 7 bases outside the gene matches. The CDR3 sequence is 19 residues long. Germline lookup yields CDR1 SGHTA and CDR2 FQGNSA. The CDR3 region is CASSLAPGQGAGAKNIQYF. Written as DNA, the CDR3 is TGTGCCAGCAGCTTAGCTCCGGGACAGGGGGCAGGGGCCAAAAACATTCAGTACTTC.

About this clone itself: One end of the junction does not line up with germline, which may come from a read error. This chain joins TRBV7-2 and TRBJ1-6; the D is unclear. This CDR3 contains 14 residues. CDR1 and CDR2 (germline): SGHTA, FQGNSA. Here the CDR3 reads CASSLLTYNPPLHF. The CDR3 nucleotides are TGTGCCAGCAGCTTATTGACTTATAATCCACCCCTCCACTTT.

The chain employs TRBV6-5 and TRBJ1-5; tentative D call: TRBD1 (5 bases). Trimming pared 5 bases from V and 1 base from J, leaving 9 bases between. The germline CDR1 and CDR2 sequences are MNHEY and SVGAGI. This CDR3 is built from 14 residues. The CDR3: CASSPGGSNQPQHF. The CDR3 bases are TGTGCCAGCAGTCCCGGGGGGAGCAATCAGCCCCAGCATTTT.

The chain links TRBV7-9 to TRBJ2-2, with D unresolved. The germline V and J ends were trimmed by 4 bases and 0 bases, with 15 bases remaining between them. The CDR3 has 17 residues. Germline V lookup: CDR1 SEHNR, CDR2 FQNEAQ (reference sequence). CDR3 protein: CASSSPRHRPNTGELFF. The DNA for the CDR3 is TGTGCCAGCAGCTCTCCCCGGCACAGACCGAACACCGGGGAGCTGTTTTTT. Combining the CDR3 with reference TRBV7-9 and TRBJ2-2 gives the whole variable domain DTGVSQNPRHKITKRGQNVTFRCDPISEHNRLYWYRQTLGQGPEFLTYFQNEAQLEKSRLLSDRFSAERPKGSFSTLEIQRTEQGDSAMYLCASSSPRHRPNTGELFFGEGSRLTVL.

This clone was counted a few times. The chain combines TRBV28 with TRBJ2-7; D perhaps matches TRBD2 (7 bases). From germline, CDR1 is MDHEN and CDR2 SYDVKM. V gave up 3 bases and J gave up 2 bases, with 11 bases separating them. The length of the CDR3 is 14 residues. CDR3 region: CASSFGGQPYEQYF. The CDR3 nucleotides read TGTGCCAGCAGTTTCGGGGGGCAGCCCTACGAGCAGTACTTC. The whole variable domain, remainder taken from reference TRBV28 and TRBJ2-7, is DVKVTQSSRYLVKRTGEKVFLECVQDMDHENMFWYRQDPGLGLRLIYFSYDVKMKEKGDIPEGYSVSREKKERFSLILESASTNQTSMYLCASSFGGQPYEQYFGPGTRLTVT.

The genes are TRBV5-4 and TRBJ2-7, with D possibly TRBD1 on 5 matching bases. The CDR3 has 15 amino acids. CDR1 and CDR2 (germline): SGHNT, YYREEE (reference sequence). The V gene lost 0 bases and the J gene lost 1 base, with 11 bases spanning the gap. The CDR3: CASSLAARGSYEQYF. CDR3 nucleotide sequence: TGTGCCAGCAGCTTGGCGGCTAGGGGTTCCTACGAGCAGTACTTC.

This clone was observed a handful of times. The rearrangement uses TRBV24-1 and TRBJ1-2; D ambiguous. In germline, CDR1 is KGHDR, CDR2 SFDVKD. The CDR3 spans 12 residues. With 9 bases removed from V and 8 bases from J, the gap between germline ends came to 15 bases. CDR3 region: CATSSGGGGYTF. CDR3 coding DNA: TGTGCCACCTCATCCGGCGGCGGGGGCTACACCTTC.